This T cell receptor beta chain was sequenced during a study of vaccination and CD4 T cells after COVID-19. V dropped 4 bases and J dropped 8; count of bases not matched to a gene: 9. Germline V gene sequence: CDR1 SEHNR, CDR2 FQNEAQ (reference sequence). The CDR3 is 15 amino acids. To note about this clonotype: Antigen: not known.

Sequence data for DNA of cultured CD4+ T cells were generated by the Oncomine TCR Beta short-read assay. TCRdb independently ran MiXCR on the PCR reads; one entry per CDR3 protein. The sample shows 20,000 or so distinct CDR3 sequences, around half of them seen only once. Regarding treatment: approximately 11-day PBMC culture with coronavirus spike peptide pools or control peptides (ViraFEST assay). Antigen-specific T cells were expanded with peptide pools by ViraFEST, and TCRs were then sequenced. The rearrangement uses TRBV7-9 and TRBJ1-4; 8 bases line up with TRBD1. This TCR was recovered from a human donor who had recovered from COVID-19. The input for sequencing was CD4+ T cells from blood, cultured in vitro, taken before SARS-CoV-2 vaccination. The CDR3 nucleotides read TGTGCCAGCAGCTCTGACAGGGGTGTAAGAGAAAAACTGTTTTTT. This codes for CASSSDRGVREKLFF.